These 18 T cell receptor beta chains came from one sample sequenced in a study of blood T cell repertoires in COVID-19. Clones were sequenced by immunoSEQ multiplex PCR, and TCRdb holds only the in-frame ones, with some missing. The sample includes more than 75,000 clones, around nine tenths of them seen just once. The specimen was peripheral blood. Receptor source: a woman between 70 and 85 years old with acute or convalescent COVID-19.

The CDR3 reads CASSVGTSLGEQFF. CDR3 nucleotide sequence: TGTGCCAGCAGCGTAGGGACTAGCTTGGGTGAGCAGTTCTTC. The rearrangement links TRBV9 to TRBJ2-1; TRBD2 matches at 8 bases. Trimming at V came to 0 bases and at J to 9 bases, leaving 5 bases not matched to a gene. This CDR3 contains 14 residues. Germline V gives CDR1 SGDLS, CDR2 YYNGEE.

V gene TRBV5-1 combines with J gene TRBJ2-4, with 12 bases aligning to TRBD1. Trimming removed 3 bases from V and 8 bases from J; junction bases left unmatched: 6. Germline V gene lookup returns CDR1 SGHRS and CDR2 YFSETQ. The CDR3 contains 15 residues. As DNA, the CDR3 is TGCGCCAGCAGCTCCCTGGGACAGGGGGCCGACATTCAGTACTTC. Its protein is CASSSLGQGADIQYF. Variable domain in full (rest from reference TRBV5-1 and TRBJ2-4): KAGVTQTPRYLIKTRGQQVTLSCSPISGHRSVSWYQQTPGQGLQFLFEYFSETQRNKGNFPGRFSGRQFSNSRSEMNVSTLELGDSALYLCASSSLGQGADIQYFGAGTRLSVL.

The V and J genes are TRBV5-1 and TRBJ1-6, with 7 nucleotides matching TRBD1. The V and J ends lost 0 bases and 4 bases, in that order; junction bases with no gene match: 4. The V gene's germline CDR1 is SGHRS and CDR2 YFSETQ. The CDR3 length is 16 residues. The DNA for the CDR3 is TGCGCCAGCAGCTTGGAAGCAGGGGGGTATAATTCACCCCTCCACTTT. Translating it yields CASSLEAGGYNSPLHF.

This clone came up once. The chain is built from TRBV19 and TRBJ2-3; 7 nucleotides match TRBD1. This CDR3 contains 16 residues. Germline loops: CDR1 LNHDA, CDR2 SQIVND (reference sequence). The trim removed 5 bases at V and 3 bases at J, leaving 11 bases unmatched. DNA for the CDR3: TGTGCCAGTAGTTCAACCACAGGGGTTAGTACAGATACGCAGTATTTT. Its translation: CASSSTTGVSTDTQYF.

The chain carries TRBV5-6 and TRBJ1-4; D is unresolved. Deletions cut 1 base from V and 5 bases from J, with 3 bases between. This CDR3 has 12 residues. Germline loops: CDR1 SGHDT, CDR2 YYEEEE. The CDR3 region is CASSLQNEKLFF. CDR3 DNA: TGTGCCAGCAGCTTGCAGAATGAAAAACTGTTTTTT.

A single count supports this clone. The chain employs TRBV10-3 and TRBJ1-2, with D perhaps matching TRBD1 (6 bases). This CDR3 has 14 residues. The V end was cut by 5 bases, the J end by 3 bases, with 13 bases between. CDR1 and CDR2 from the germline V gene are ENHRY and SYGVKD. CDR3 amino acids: CAISYRVKDYGYTF. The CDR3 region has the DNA TGTGCCATCAGTTACAGGGTAAAAGACTATGGCTACACCTTC.

The CDR3 reads CASSLRQVNQPQHF. The CDR3 DNA reads TGTGCCAGCAGTTTACGACAGGTCAATCAGCCCCAGCATTTT. The V gene is TRBV28, the J gene TRBJ1-5; D might be TRBD1 (6 bases). CDR1 MDHEN and CDR2 SYDVKM come from the germline V gene. The V and J ends lost 2 bases and 3 bases respectively, with 8 bases between them. The CDR3 is made up of 14 amino acids.

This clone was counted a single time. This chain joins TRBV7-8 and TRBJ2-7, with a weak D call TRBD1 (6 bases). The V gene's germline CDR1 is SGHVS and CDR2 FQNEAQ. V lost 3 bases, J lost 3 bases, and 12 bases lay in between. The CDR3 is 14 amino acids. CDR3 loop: CASSFARGGYEQYF. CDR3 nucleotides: TGTGCCAGCAGCTTCGCCAGAGGGGGCTACGAGCAGTACTTC.

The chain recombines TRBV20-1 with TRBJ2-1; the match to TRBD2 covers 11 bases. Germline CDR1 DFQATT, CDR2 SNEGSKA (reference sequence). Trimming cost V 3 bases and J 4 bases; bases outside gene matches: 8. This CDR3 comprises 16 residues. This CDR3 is CSASKILAGGYNEQFF. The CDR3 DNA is TGCAGTGCTAGTAAAATCCTAGCGGGAGGATACAATGAGCAGTTCTTC.

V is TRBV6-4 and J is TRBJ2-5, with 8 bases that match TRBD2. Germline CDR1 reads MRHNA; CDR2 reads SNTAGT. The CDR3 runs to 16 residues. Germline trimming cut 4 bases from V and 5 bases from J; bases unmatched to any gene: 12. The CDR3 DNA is TGTGCCAGCAGTGTTAGTCGCGGGGGGATGGGCGAGACCCAGTACTTC. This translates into CASSVSRGGMGETQYF.

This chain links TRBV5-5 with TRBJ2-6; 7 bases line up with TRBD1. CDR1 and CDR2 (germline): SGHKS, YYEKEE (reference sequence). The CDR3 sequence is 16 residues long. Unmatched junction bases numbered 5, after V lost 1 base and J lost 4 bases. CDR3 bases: TGTGCCAGCAGCTTGTCGACAGGGCTCGGGGCCAACGTCCTGACTTTC. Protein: CASSLSTGLGANVLTF.

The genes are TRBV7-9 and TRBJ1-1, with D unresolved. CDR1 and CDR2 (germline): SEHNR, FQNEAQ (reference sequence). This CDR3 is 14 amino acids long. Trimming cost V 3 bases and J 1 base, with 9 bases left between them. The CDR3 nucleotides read TGTGCCAGCAGCTTTGACACTTCGAACACTGAAGCTTTCTTT. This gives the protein CASSFDTSNTEAFF. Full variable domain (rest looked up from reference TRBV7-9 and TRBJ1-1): DTGVSQNPRHKITKRGQNVTFRCDPISEHNRLYWYRQTLGQGPEFLTYFQNEAQLEKSRLLSDRFSAERPKGSFSTLEIQRTEQGDSAMYLCASSFDTSNTEAFFGQGTRLTVV.

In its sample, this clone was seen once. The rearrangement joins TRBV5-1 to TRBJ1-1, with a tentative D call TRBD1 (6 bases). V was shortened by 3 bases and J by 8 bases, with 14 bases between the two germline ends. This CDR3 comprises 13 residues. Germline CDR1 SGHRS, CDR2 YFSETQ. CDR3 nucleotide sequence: TGCGCCAGCAGCTCGGGGGGGCGGGCGGAAGCTTTCTTT. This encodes CASSSGGRAEAFF.

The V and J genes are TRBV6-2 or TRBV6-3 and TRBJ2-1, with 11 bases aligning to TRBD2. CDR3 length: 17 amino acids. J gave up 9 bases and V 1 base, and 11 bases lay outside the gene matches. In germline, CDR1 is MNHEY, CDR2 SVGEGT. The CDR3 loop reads CASSYYPSGGPLVEQFF. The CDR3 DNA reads TGTGCCAGCAGTTACTATCCTAGCGGGGGGCCCTTGGTTGAGCAGTTCTTC.

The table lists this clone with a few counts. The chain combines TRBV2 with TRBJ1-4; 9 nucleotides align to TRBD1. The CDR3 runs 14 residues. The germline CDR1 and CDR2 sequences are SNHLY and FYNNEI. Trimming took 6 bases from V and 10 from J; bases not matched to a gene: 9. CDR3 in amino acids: CASRAGTGSGKLFF. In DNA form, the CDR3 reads TGTGCCAGCAGAGCCGGGACAGGGTCGGGAAAACTGTTTTTT.

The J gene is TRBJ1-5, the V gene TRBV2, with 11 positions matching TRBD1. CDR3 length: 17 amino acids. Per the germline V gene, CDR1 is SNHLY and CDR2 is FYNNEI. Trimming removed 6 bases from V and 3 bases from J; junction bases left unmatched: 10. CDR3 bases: TGTGCCAGCAGGGGGGCTAAGGGACAGGGGGACAATCAGCCCCAGCATTTT. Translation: CASRGAKGQGDNQPQHF.

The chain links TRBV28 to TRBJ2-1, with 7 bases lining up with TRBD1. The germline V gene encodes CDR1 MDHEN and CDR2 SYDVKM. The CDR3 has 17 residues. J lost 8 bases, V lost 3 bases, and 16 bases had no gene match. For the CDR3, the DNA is TGTGCCAGCAGTTTGTGGGGTCGAGGGGGCGAGTTCGATGAGCAGTTCTTC. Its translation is CASSLWGRGGEFDEQFF.

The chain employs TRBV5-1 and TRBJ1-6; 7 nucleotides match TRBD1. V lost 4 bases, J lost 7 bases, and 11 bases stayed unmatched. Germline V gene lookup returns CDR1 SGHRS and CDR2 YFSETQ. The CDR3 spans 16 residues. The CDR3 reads CASSQRTGSINSPLHF. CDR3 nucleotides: TGCGCCAGCAGCCAACGGACAGGTTCAATAAATTCACCCCTCCACTTT.